This T cell receptor (beta chain) was sequenced during a study of T cells in localized non-small cell lung cancer. The germline V gene has CDR1 MDHEN and CDR2 SYDVKM. V was pared by 5 bases and J by 2 bases, with 12 bases between. The CDR3 is 14 amino acids. Assay used: immunoSEQ multiplex PCR; TCRdb lists only in-frame clones, some missing. The sample contains roughly 25,000 clones, more than 75% of which appear only once. This clone appeared once. What it binds is not known. General study points: Higher blood T cell density went with longer overall survival.

This chain links TRBV28 with TRBJ1-1; D unclear. The input for sequencing was peripheral blood, taken before any cancer treatment. The sequence was obtained from a male donor aged 60 or over with stage I squamous cell lung carcinoma. The CDR3, as DNA: TGTGCCAGCAGTCTTGGCGCCAGCAACACTGAAGCTTTCTTT. Encoded protein: CASSLGASNTEAFF.